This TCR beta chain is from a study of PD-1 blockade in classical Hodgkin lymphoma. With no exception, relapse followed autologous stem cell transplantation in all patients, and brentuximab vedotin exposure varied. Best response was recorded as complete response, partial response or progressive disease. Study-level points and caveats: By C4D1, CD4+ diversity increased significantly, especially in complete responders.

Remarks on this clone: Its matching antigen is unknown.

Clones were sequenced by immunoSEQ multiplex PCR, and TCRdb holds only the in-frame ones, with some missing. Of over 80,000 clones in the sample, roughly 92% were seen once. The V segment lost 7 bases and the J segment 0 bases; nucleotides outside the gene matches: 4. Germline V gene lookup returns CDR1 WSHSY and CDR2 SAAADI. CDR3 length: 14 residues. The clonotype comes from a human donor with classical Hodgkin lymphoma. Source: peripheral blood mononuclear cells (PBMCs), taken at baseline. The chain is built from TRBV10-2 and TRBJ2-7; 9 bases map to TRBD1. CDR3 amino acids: CASKTGGNSYEQYF. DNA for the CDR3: TGCGCCAGCAAGACAGGGGGAAACTCCTACGAGCAGTACTTC.